This is a list of T cell receptor beta chains from one sample in a study of blood T cell repertoires in COVID-19. Sequencing was performed with immunoSEQ multiplex PCR; in TCRdb, only in-frame clones are kept and a portion is missing. This table has 15,000 to 20,000 clones, about four fifths appearing once. Sequenced sample: peripheral blood. The receptor set was obtained from a woman in her 70s with active COVID-19. Both conserved end residues are part of each CDR3. A D gene is named only where the DNA matches it firmly. The size entry is marked missing in some rows and otherwise reads once, few, many or a size class.

V: TRBV7-3; J: TRBJ2-7; size: -; D: TRBD2; CDR3: CASSWEAGGPDEQYF; DNA: TGTGCCAGCAGCTGGGAAGCGGGAGGGCCCGACGAGCAGTACTTC
V: TRBV28; J: TRBJ1-2; size: few; D: -; CDR3: CASKVSRGRTQYYGYTF; DNA: TGTGCCAGCAAGGTATCCAGGGGCCGTACCCAGTACTATGGCTACACCTTC
V: TRBV5-1; J: TRBJ2-7; size: -; D: TRBD2; CDR3: CASSGGLAGFSFSYEQYF; DNA: TGCGCCAGCAGCGGGGGACTAGCGGGGTTCTCCTTCTCCTACGAGCAGTACTTC
V: TRBV5-1; J: TRBJ2-3; size: -; D: -; CDR3: CASSFGGPTDTQYF; DNA: TGCGCCAGCAGCTTCGGAGGGCCGACAGATACGCAGTATTTT
V: TRBV19; J: TRBJ1-2; size: once; D: -; CDR3: CASSVGLRPHGYTF; DNA: TGTGCCAGTAGTGTAGGACTTCGGCCCCATGGCTACACCTTC
V: TRBV6-1; J: TRBJ2-2; size: -; D: TRBD2; CDR3: CASSGLAGAHTGELFF; DNA: TGTGCCAGCAGTGGACTAGCGGGAGCTCACACCGGGGAGCTGTTTTTT
V: TRBV7-3; J: TRBJ2-7; size: -; D: -; CDR3: CASSIDGAYEQYF; DNA: TGTGCCAGCAGTATAGACGGGGCCTACGAGCAGTACTTC
V: TRBV10-3; J: TRBJ2-1; size: -; D: TRBD2; CDR3: CAIRPGGRDEQFF; DNA: TGTGCCATCAGGCCGGGCGGGAGGGACGAGCAGTTCTTC
V: TRBV3-1/TRBV3-2; J: TRBJ2-7; size: -; D: TRBD1; CDR3: CASSPTAGGRDEQYF; DNA: TGTGCCAGCAGCCCGACTGCAGGGGGCCGGGACGAGCAGTACTTC
V: TRBV5-1; J: TRBJ2-7; size: -; D: -; CDR3: CASSPYPSYEQYF; DNA: TGCGCCAGCAGCCCCTACCCCTCCTACGAGCAGTACTTC
V: TRBV5-8; J: TRBJ2-7; size: once; D: TRBD2; CDR3: CASTNQGLATSTLTYEQYF; DNA: TGTGCCAGCACCAACCAAGGACTAGCGACCTCGACCTTGACTTACGAGCAGTACTTC